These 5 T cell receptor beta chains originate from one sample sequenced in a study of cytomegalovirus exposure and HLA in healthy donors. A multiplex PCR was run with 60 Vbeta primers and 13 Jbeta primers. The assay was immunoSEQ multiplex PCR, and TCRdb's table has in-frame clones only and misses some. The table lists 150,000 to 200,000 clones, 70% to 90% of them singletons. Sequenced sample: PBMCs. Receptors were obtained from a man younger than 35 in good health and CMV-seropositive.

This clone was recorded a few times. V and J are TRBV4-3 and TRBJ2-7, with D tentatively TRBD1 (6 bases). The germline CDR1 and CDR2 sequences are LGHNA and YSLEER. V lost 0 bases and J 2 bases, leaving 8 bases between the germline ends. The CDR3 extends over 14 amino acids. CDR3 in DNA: TGCGCCAGCAGCCAAGATAGACAGGCCTACGAGCAGTACTTC. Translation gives CASSQDRQAYEQYF.

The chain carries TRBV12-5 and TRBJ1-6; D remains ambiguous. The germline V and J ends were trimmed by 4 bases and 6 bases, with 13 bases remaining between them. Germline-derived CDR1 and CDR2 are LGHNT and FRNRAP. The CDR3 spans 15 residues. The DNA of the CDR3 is TGTGCTAGTGGTTCCGACTTAGCTTCTAATTCACCCCTCCACTTT. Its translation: CASGSDLASNSPLHF.

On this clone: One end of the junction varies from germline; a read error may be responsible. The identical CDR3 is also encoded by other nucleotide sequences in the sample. The CDR3 sequence is CASSHHSWTGTTFNEQFF. The CDR3 DNA reads as TGCGCCAGCAGCCACCACTCCTGGACAGGGACTACATTCAATGAGCAGTTCTTC. This chain links TRBV7-9 with TRBJ2-1, with D perhaps TRBD1 (8 bases). Germline V gene sequence: CDR1 SEHNR, CDR2 FQNEAQ (reference sequence). The CDR3 extends over 18 amino acids.

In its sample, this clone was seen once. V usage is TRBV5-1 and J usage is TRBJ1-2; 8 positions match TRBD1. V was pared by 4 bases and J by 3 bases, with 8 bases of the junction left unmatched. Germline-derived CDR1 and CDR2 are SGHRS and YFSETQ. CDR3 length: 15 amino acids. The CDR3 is CASSPRGLIDYGYTF. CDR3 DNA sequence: TGCGCCAGCAGCCCCAGGGGGCTGATTGACTATGGCTACACCTTC.

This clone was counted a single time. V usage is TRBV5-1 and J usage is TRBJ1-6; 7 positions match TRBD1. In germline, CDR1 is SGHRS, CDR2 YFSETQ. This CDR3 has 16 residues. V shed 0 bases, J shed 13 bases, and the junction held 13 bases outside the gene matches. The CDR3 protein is CASSLGQTSGGGPLHF. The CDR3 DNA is TGCGCCAGCAGCTTGGGCCAAACTTCAGGGGGTGGGCCCCTCCACTTT.